The clone carrying this T cell receptor (beta chain) was detected ten times or more. Antigen specificity is unknown. Diagnoses rested on clinical symptoms, serum thyroxine and TRAb, thyroid ultrasound and orbital computed tomography. This sample holds PBMCs from roughly 10 ml fresh peripheral blood. This sample is part of a study of T cells in Graves' hyperthyroidism and ophthalmopathy. Findings and limits, study-wide: Blood also carried most thyroid clonotypes expanded above 0.001. A model built on 13 V-J features separated ophthalmopathy from stable hyperthyroidism.

Template material for amplifying TCR beta CDR3 regions consisted of RNA transcripts. First-round RT-PCR with HTBI primers amplified the TCR CDR3 region. TCRdb itself ran the multiplex PCR reads through MiXCR, one entry per CDR3 protein. The sample holds 250,000 to 300,000 distinct CDR3 sequences, 10% to 15% seen once. Trimming cost V 0 bases and J 10 bases, with 11 bases left between them. The CDR3 length is 14 residues. In germline, CDR1 is SGDLS, CDR2 YYNGEE. V is TRBV9 and J is TRBJ1-6, with D possibly matching TRBD1 (6 bases). This sequence originates from a woman between 25 and 40 years old with Graves' hyperthyroidism that later progressed to Graves' ophthalmopathy. Specimen: blood. The CDR3 coding sequence is TGTGCCAGCAGCGTAGAGACAGGCCAATCACCCCTCCACTTT. Encoded protein: CASSVETGQSPLHF.